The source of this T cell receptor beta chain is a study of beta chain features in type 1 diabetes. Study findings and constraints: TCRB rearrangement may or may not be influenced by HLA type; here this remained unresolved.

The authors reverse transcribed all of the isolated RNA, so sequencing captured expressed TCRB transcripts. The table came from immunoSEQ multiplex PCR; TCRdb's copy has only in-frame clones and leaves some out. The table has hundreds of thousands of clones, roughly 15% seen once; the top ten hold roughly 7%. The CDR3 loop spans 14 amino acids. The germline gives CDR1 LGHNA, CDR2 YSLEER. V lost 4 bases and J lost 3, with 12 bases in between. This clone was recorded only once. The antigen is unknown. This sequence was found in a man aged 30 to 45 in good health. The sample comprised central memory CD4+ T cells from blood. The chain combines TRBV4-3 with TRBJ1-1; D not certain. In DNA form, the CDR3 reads TGCGCCAGCAGCCCTCGGTGGAGCGACACTGAAGCTTTCTTT. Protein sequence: CASSPRWSDTEAFF.